This TCR beta chain was retrieved from a study of T cell repertoires in cytomegalovirus infection. Regarding the study as a whole: Of the TCR beta families, the public ones yielded a cumulative frequency that identified carriers of CMV plus the relevant HLA.

The CDR3 contains 14 residues. Trimming removed 8 bases from V and 12 bases from J, with 25 bases in between. The V gene's germline CDR1 is MNHEY and CDR2 SMNVEV (reference sequence). One entry per CDR3 protein, called by TCRdb with MiXCR from the reads. The sample includes tens of thousands of distinct CDR3 sequences, approximately 45% seen only once; the top ten take over 90%. In regard to this clonotype: The target antigen is unknown.

This chain links TRBV27 with TRBJ1-1; D possibly corresponds to TRBD1 (6 bases). The TCR was taken from a human donor in good health (CMV status not recorded). Some clones in this sample may be carry-over from other donors' samples. Here the sequenced sample was CD8+ T cells from cultured PBMCs, taken from culture after CMV antigen stimulation. CDR3 sequence reads: CASSRGGFGGATFF. The CDR3 DNA sequence: TGTGCCAGCTCCCGGGGAGGGTTTGGGGGCGCCACTTTCTTT.